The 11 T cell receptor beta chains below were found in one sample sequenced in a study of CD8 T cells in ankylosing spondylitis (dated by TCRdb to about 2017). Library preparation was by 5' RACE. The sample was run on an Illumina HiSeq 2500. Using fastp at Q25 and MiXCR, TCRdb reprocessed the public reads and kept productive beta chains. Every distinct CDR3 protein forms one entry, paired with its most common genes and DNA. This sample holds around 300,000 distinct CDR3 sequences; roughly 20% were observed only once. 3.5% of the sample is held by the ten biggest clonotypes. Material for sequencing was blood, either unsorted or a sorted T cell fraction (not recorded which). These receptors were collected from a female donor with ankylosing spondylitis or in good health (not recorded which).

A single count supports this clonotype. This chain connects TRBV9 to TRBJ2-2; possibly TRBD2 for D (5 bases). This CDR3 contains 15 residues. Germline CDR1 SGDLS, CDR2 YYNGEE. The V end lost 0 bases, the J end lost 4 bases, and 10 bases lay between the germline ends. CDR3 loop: CASSVAPSFTGELFF. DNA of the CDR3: TGTGCCAGCAGCGTAGCTCCTAGCTTCACCGGGGAGCTGTTTTTT.

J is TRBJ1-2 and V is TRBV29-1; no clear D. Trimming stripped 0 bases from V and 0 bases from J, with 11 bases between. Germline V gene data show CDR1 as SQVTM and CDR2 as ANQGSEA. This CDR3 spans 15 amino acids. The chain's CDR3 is CSVEDLPVANYGYTF. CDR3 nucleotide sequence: TGCAGCGTTGAAGATCTGCCTGTAGCTAACTATGGCTACACCTTC.

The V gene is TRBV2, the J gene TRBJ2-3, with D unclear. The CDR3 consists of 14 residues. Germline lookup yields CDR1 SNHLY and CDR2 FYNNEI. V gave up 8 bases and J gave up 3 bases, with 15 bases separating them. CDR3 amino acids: CASLQMIQTDTQYF. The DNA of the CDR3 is TGTGCCAGCCTACAAATGATACAGACAGATACGCAGTATTTT.

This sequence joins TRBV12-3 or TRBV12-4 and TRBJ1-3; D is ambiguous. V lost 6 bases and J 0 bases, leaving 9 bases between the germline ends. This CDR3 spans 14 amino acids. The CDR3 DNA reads TGTGCCAGCAGATCTGACAACTCTGGAAACACCATATATTTT. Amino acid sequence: CASRSDNSGNTIYF.

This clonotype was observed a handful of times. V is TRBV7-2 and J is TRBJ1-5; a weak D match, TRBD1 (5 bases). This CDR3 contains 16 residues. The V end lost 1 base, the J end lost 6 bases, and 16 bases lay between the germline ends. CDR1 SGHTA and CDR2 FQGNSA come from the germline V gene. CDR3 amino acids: CASSLVWGPGPQPQHF. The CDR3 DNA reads TGTGCCAGCAGCTTAGTATGGGGTCCAGGGCCTCAGCCCCAGCATTTT.

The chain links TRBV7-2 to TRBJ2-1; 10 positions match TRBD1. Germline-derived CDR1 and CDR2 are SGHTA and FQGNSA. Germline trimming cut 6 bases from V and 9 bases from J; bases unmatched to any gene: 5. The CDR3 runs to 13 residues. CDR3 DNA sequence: TGTGCCAGCAGGGGACAGGGGCTGGGTGAGCAGTTCTTC. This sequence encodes CASRGQGLGEQFF.

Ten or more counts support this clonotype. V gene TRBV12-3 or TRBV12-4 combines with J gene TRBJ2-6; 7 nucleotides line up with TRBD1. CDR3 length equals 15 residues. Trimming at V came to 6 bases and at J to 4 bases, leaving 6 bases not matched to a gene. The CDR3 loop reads CASSTTGSGANVLTF. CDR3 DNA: TGTGCCAGCAGCACGACAGGGTCGGGGGCCAACGTCCTGACTTTC.

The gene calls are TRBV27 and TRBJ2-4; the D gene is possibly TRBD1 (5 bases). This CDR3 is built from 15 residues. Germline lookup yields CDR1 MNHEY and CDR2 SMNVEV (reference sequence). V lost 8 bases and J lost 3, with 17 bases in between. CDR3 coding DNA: TGTGCCAGCTTAGGGCAGGGCAAGGGCAAAAACATTCAGTACTTC. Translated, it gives CASLGQGKGKNIQYF.

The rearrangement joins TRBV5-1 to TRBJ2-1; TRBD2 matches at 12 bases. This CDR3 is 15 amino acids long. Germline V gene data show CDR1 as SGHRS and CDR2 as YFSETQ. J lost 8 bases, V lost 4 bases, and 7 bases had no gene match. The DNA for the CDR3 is TGCGCCAGCAGCCCTGGGACTAGCGGGTCGGATGAGCAGTTCTTC. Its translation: CASSPGTSGSDEQFF.

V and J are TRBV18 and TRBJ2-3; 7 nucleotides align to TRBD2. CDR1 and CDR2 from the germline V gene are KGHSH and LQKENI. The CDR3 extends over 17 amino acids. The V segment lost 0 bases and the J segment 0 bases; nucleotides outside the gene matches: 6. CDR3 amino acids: CASSPPREAGSTDTQYF. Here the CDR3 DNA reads TGTGCCAGCTCACCACCCCGGGAGGCTGGTAGCACAGATACGCAGTATTTT.

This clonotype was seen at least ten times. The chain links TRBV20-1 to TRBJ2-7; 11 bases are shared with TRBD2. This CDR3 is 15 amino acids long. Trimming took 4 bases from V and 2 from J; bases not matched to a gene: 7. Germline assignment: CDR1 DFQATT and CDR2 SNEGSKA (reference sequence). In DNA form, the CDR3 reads TGCAGTGCTACTTCCGGGACTAGCGGCACCTACGAGCAGTACTTC. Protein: CSATSGTSGTYEQYF.